This entry lists 5 T cell receptor beta chains sequenced from one sample in a study of cytomegalovirus exposure and HLA in healthy donors. Amplification used 60 Vbeta primers and 13 Jbeta primers. This table comes from immunoSEQ multiplex PCR, and its TCRdb copy is limited to in-frame clones, with some not included. The sample has around 210,000 clones; about 85% are singletons. Sequenced material: PBMCs. Source of these receptors: a girl aged 2 to 9 in good health and CMV-seronegative.

J is TRBJ1-4 and V is TRBV5-1; D gene uncertain. V was cut by 0 bases and J by 4 bases, with 10 bases left in between. Germline V gene sequence: CDR1 SGHRS, CDR2 YFSETQ. CDR3 size: 15 residues. CDR3 coding DNA: TGCGCCAGCAGCTTGGGGAGAGGAGTTAATGAAAAACTGTTTTTT. As protein: CASSLGRGVNEKLFF.

This rearrangement joins TRBV7-2 to TRBJ2-1; tentatively, D is TRBD2 (5 bases). This CDR3 comprises 16 residues. Germline V gene data show CDR1 as SGHTA and CDR2 as FQGNSA. Trimming took off 2 bases at V and 3 bases at J, with 14 bases between the two ends. The CDR3 nucleotides read TGTGCCAGCAGCTTACCCGCAACGCGGGTCTACAATGAGCAGTTCTTC. It encodes CASSLPATRVYNEQFF.

This clone was observed once. The chain links TRBV20-1 to TRBJ2-3; D not certain. This CDR3 is 11 amino acids long. The V and J ends lost 6 bases and 4 bases respectively, with 8 bases between them. The germline V gene encodes CDR1 DFQATT and CDR2 SNEGSKA (reference sequence). The chain's CDR3 is CSATAADTQYF. The CDR3 DNA sequence: TGCAGTGCAACTGCGGCAGATACGCAGTATTTT.

The V call is TRBV11-2, the J call TRBJ1-2; D gene ambiguous. V was clipped by 5 bases and J by 3 bases, with 13 bases between them. This CDR3 comprises 14 residues. Germline V gene sequence: CDR1 SGHAT, CDR2 FQNNGV. CDR3 coding DNA: TGTGCCAGCAGCCGCGTGGCCGGAGACTATGGCTACACCTTC. It translates to CASSRVAGDYGYTF.

Only one count was recorded for this clone. The chain has TRBV7-3 and TRBJ2-5; D is possibly TRBD2 (7 bases). Germline assignment: CDR1 SGHTA and CDR2 FQGTGA. Trimming stripped 5 bases from V and 5 bases from J, with 15 bases between. This CDR3 has 14 residues. CDR3 amino acids: CASSQRGGWETQYF. CDR3 bases: TGTGCCAGCAGCCAAAGGGGGGGCTGGGAGACCCAGTACTTC.